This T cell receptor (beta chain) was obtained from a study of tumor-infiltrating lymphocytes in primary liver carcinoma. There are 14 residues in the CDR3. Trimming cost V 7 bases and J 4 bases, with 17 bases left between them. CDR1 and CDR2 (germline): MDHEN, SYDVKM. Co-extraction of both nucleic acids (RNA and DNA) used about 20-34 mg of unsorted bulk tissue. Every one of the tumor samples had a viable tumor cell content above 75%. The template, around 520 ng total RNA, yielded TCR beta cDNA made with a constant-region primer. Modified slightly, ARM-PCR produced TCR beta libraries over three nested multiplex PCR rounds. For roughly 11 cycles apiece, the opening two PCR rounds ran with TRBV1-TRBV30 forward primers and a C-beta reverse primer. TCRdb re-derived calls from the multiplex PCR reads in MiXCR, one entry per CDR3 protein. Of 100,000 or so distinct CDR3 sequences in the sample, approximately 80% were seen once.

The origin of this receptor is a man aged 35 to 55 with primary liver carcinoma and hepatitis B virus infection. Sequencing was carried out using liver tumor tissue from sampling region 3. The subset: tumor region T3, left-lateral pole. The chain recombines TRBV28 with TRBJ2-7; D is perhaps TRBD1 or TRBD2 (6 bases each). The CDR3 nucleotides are TGTGCCAGCATTCTCGTAGGGGGGCAATACGAGCAGTACTTC. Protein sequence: CASILVGGQYEQYF. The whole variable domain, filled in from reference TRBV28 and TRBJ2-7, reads DVKVTQSSRYLVKRTGEKVFLECVQDMDHENMFWYRQDPGLGLRLIYFSYDVKMKEKGDIPEGYSVSREKKERFSLILESASTNQTSMYLCASILVGGQYEQYFGPGTRLTVT.